Listed here are 19 T cell receptor beta chains from one sample, sequenced in a study of blood T cell repertoires in COVID-19. The method was immunoSEQ multiplex PCR; TCRdb's version includes in-frame clones alone and lacks a portion of them. The sample shows under 30,000 clones, roughly 94% of them seen only once. The specimen sequenced was peripheral blood. Every receptor here comes from a woman aged 45-65 years with active COVID-19.

The DNA for the CDR3 is TGTGCCAGCAGTTTATCTGGCTTCAATCAGCCCCAGCATTTT. The encoded protein is CASSLSGFNQPQHF. The gene calls are TRBV27 and TRBJ1-5; unclear D gene. Trimming shortened V by 0 bases and J by 3 bases, and 6 bases separated the two germline ends. This CDR3 region has 14 residues. Germline V CDR1 and CDR2: MNHEY, SMNVEV (reference sequence).

The table lists this clone with a few counts. The CDR3 DNA reads TGTGCCAGCAGCCCGTTGAGAACTAGCGGATACACCGGGGAGCTGTTTTTT. It codes for CASSPLRTSGYTGELFF. The genes are TRBV6-2 or TRBV6-3 and TRBJ2-2; 8 bases agree with TRBD2. V shed 6 bases, J shed 3 bases, and the junction held 12 bases outside the gene matches. CDR1 is MNHEY, CDR2 SVGEGT, per germline. The length of the CDR3 is 17 residues.

The chain has TRBV5-4 and TRBJ2-7; D ambiguous. This CDR3 has 14 residues. Trimming stripped 4 bases from V and 2 bases from J, with 13 bases between. Germline assignment: CDR1 SGHNT and CDR2 YYREEE (reference sequence). The chain's CDR3 is CASSPRGSPYEQYF. The CDR3 DNA is TGTGCCAGCAGCCCCCGCGGATCACCCTACGAGCAGTACTTC.

The chain has TRBV5-1 and TRBJ2-3; 7 bases line up with TRBD2. CDR1 is SGHRS and CDR2 is YFSETQ in the germline V gene. With V trimmed by 0 bases and J by 2 bases, 6 bases remained unmatched. The CDR3 is 16 residues long. The CDR3 loop is CASSLGASGYTDTQYF. The CDR3 nucleotides are TGCGCCAGCAGCTTGGGGGCTAGCGGCTACACAGATACGCAGTATTTT.

This chain joins TRBV12-3 or TRBV12-4 and TRBJ2-5, with D perhaps matching TRBD2 (6 bases). The CDR3 runs 13 residues. V was shortened by 7 bases and J by 5 bases, with 14 bases between the two germline ends. Here the CDR3 reads CASTPVAAETQYF. The CDR3, as DNA: TGTGCCAGCACCCCTGTAGCGGCGGAGACCCAGTACTTC.

This chain joins TRBV10-3 and TRBJ2-6; no reliable D call. Germline V gene data show CDR1 as ENHRY and CDR2 as SYGVKD. The ends were cut back, 3 bases at V and 1 base at J, with 7 bases in the middle. This CDR3 contains 15 residues. CDR3 region: CAISDSRSGANVLTF. In DNA, the CDR3 is TGTGCCATCAGTGACTCTCGTTCTGGGGCCAACGTCCTGACTTTC.

The chain employs TRBV6-5 and TRBJ1-5, with 7 bases lining up with TRBD1. Looked up from germline, CDR1 is MNHEY and CDR2 is SVGAGI. This CDR3 has 15 amino acids. J was trimmed by 5 bases and V by 5 bases; bases with no gene match: 9. The CDR3 region has the DNA TGTGCCAGCAGTCCGCAGGAGGGGGCGCATCAGCCCCAGCATTTT. This translates into CASSPQEGAHQPQHF.

This clone was counted once. This chain connects TRBV18 to TRBJ2-6; 8 bases fit TRBD2. With 0 bases clipped from V and 3 bases from J, the junction kept 7 bases outside the gene matches. The germline V gene encodes CDR1 KGHSH and CDR2 LQKENI. The CDR3 is 18 residues long. As DNA, the CDR3 is TGTGCCAGCTCACCACCTGCCGGGGGGGCGTTTGGGGCCAACGTCCTGACTTTC. Its protein is CASSPPAGGAFGANVLTF. Full variable domain (missing parts from reference TRBV18 and TRBJ2-6): NAGVMQNPRHLVRRRGQEARLRCSPMKGHSHVYWYRQLPEEGLKFMVYLQKENIIDESGMPKERFSAEFPKEGPSILRIQQVVRGDSAAYFCASSPPAGGAFGANVLTFGAGSRLTVL.

V usage is TRBV2 and J usage is TRBJ1-6; 11 nucleotides match TRBD1. Trimming removed 8 bases from V and 6 bases from J; junction bases left unmatched: 9. CDR1 and CDR2 from the germline V gene are SNHLY and FYNNEI. The CDR3 runs 16 residues. CDR3 coding DNA: TGTGCCAGCTCCAGGACAGGGGGCCTGACTAATTCACCCCTCCACTTT. Translating it yields CASSRTGGLTNSPLHF.

The V gene is TRBV2, the J gene TRBJ1-3; D is ambiguous. The CDR3 spans 16 residues. The V gene's germline CDR1 is SNHLY and CDR2 FYNNEI. V was shortened by 6 bases and J by 0 bases, with 15 bases between the two germline ends. CDR3 region: CASSLQGRLSGNTIYF. The CDR3 DNA reads TGTGCCAGCAGCCTGCAAGGGAGACTCTCTGGAAACACCATATATTTT.

CDR3 in DNA: TGTGCCAGCAGCTTGACTAGCGGCACTTCGGGTGAGCAGTACTTC. It is translated as CASSLTSGTSGEQYF. This rearrangement joins TRBV7-6 to TRBJ2-7, with 9 bases that match TRBD2. V trimming: 3 bases; J trimming: 7 bases; junction bases outside the gene matches: 10. The CDR3 totals 15 residues. Germline assignment: CDR1 SGHVS and CDR2 FNYEAQ.

The V gene is TRBV7-3, the J gene TRBJ2-1; 9 bases align to TRBD1. The germline gives CDR1 SGHTA, CDR2 FQGTGA. The V and J ends lost 4 bases and 8 bases, in that order; junction bases with no gene match: 6. The CDR3 consists of 14 residues. CDR3 in amino acids: CASSSSRDRDEQFF. The DNA of the CDR3 is TGTGCCAGCAGCTCCTCACGGGACAGGGATGAGCAGTTCTTC.

The rearrangement uses TRBV7-8 and TRBJ2-1; 14 positions agree with TRBD2. The CDR3 is made up of 15 amino acids. V dropped 5 bases and J dropped 9; count of bases not matched to a gene: 6. Germline V gene data show CDR1 as SGHVS and CDR2 as FQNEAQ. The CDR3 reads CASSLRTSGGSEQFF. CDR3 nucleotide sequence: TGTGCCAGCAGCCTAAGGACTAGCGGGGGGTCTGAGCAGTTCTTC.

The chain recombines TRBV29-1 with TRBJ2-1, with a weak D call TRBD1 (6 bases). The germline V gene encodes CDR1 SQVTM and CDR2 ANQGSEA. The V gene lost 6 bases and the J gene lost 7 bases, with 10 bases spanning the gap. The CDR3 runs 11 residues. CDR3 residues: CSVGHLNEQFF. The CDR3 region has the DNA TGCAGCGTGGGACACCTTAATGAGCAGTTCTTC.

The chain carries TRBV7-2 and TRBJ2-1; TRBD2 agrees at 11 bases. Per germline, CDR1 SGHTA and CDR2 FQGNSA. CDR3 length equals 14 residues. The V gene end was trimmed by 6 bases and the J gene end by 8 bases; junction bases not matched to a gene: 6. CDR3 in amino acids: CASRPSGGPHEQFF. In nucleotides, the CDR3 is TGTGCCAGCAGGCCTAGCGGGGGGCCCCATGAGCAGTTCTTC.

This rearrangement joins TRBV20-1 to TRBJ2-7, with 7 bases identical to TRBD1. This CDR3 comprises 11 residues. The germline CDR1 and CDR2 sequences are DFQATT and SNEGSKA (reference sequence). The junction had 1 base not matched to a gene; V was cut back by 5 bases and J by 3 bases. In nucleotides, the CDR3 is TGCAGTGCTCGGGACAGCTACGAGCAGTACTTC. As protein: CSARDSYEQYF.

The genes are TRBV6-5 and TRBJ1-2; TRBD1 matches at 9 bases. Germline V lookup: CDR1 MNHEY, CDR2 SVGAGI. This CDR3 region has 15 residues. V lost 7 bases, J lost 1 base, and 7 bases stayed unmatched. Written as DNA, the CDR3 is TGTGCCAGCATCAAACAGGGGGCGGGTAACTATGGCTACACCTTC. It yields the protein CASIKQGAGNYGYTF.

The chain combines TRBV5-1 with TRBJ2-1; no firm D call. Trimming took 0 bases from V and 9 from J, leaving 10 bases between them. Germline V gene data show CDR1 as SGHRS and CDR2 as YFSETQ. The CDR3 runs 13 residues. The CDR3 nucleotides are TGCGCCAGCAGCTTGGGCCAGTCCAGTGAGCAGTTCTTC. Amino acids: CASSLGQSSEQFF.

V is TRBV28 and J is TRBJ2-7, with D maybe TRBD1 (6 bases). The CDR3 contains 16 residues. Germline V lookup: CDR1 MDHEN, CDR2 SYDVKM. The V end lost 5 bases, the J end lost 7 bases, and 24 bases lay between the germline ends. CDR3 sequence: CASSRHGDNPFTEQYF. In DNA form, the CDR3 reads TGTGCCAGCAGTCGACACGGGGACAACCCCTTCACGGAGCAGTACTTC.